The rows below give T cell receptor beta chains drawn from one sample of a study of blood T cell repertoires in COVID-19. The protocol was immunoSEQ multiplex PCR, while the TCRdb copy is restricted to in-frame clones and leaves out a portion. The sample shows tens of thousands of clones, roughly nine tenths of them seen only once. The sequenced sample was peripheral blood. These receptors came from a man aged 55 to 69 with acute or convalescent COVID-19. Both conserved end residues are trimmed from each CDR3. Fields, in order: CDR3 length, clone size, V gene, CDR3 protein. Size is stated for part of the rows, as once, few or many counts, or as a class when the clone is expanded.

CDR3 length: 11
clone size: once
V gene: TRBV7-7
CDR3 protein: ASSLTAGYEQY

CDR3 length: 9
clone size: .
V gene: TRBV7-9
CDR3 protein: ASSSTHEQY

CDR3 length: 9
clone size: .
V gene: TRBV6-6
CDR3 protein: ASRSGNGYT

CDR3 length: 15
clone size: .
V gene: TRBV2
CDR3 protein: ASSLRTGGLSTDTQY

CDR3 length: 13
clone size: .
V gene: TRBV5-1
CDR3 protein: ASSLEAGIYNEQF

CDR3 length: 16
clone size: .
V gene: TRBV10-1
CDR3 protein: ASSDSFPLGLMNTEAF

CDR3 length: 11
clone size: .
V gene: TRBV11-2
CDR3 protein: ASSQDGLGGYT

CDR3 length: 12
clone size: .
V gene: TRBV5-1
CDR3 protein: ASSQGQGPNEQF

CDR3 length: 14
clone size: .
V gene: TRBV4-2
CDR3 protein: ASSRDRLLRRDGYT

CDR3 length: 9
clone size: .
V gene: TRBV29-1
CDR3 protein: SGSSPGELF

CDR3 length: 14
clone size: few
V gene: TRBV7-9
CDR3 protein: ASSQIPTGANYGYT

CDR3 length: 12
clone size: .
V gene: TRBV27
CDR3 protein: ASSSGQGLYGYT

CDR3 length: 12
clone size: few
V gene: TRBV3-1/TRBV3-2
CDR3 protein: ASSHAATGGKLF

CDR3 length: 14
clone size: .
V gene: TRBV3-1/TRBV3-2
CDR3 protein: ASSQAGTGLYNEQF

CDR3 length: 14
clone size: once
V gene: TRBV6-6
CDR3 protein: ASSYLAGQGGQPQH